The rows below give T cell receptor beta chains drawn from one sample of a study of blood T cell repertoires in COVID-19. Profiled with immunoSEQ multiplex PCR; TCRdb holds only in-frame clones, not every one. Among 70,000 to 85,000 clones listed, around 93% were seen once. Sequencing used peripheral blood. The receptors come from a woman aged 55-70 years with active COVID-19. The CDR3 runs from the conserved cysteine through the conserved F or W. A D gene is named only where the DNA matches it firmly. Clone sizes are given selectively: once, few, many, or a class where the clone is expanded.

abundance	v_gene	len	d_gene	j_gene	CDR3nt	CDR3aa
.	TRBV30	16	TRBD1	TRBJ2-7	TGTGCCTGGACTGACGACCCCGGGACAGGGTCGAGGGAGCAGTACTTC	CAWTDDPGTGSREQYF
.	TRBV28	15	.	TRBJ1-6	TGTGCCCAGCAGAAGTCCCACCGAGGGAATTCACCCCTCCACTTT	CAQQKSHRGNSPLHF
.	TRBV7-8	14	.	TRBJ1-1	TGTGCCAGCAGCCCGGGGGGTATCAACACTGAAGCTTTCTTT	CASSPGGINTEAFF
.	TRBV7-7	15	TRBD2	TRBJ2-1	TGTGCCAGCAGCTTGGATCTAGCGGGACACAATGAGCAGTTCTTC	CASSLDLAGHNEQFF
.	TRBV5-1	12	.	TRBJ2-7	TGCGCCAGCAGTTTAACAGGGAGCGAGCAGTACTTC	CASSLTGSEQYF
once	TRBV7-2	15	.	TRBJ2-3	TGTGCCAGCAGCTTGGGACAAACTAGCACAGATACGCAGTATTTT	CASSLGQTSTDTQYF
few	TRBV7-6	16	.	TRBJ1-3	TGTGCCAGCAGCTTACAACAGGGCCCCTCTGGAAACACCATATATTTT	CASSLQQGPSGNTIYF
.	TRBV7-8	16	TRBD1	TRBJ2-7	TGTGCCAGCAGCGGGCAACAGGGGGTGTTCTCCTACGAGCAGTACTTC	CASSGQQGVFSYEQYF
.	TRBV23-1	20	TRBD2	TRBJ2-3	TGCGCCAGCAGTCGGTCCTCCCTGGAGCGGGAGGTGTCTCCCACAGATACGCAGTATTTT	CASSRSSLEREVSPTDTQYF
.	TRBV30	15	.	TRBJ2-5	TGTGCCTGGAGTGTATTGTCTTCTTCTTCGGAGACCCAGTACTTC	CAWSVLSSSSETQYF
.	TRBV5-6	15	.	TRBJ2-7	TGTGCCAGCAGTATGGTCTACCGGGGGTCCGCCGAGCAGTACTTC	CASSMVYRGSAEQYF
.	TRBV15	15	TRBD1	TRBJ2-2	TGTGCCACCAGCAGAAGGGGGACAGGATCCGGGGAGCTGTTTTTT	CATSRRGTGSGELFF
.	TRBV28	15	.	TRBJ1-4	TGTGCCAGCAGTTGGGGCGACGGCTATAATGAAAAACTGTTTTTT	CASSWGDGYNEKLFF
.	TRBV5-1	15	TRBD2	TRBJ2-1	TGCGCCAGCAGCCCGCTAGCGGACTCCTACAATGAGCAGTTCTTC	CASSPLADSYNEQFF
.	TRBV19	14	TRBD2	TRBJ2-7	TGTGCCACCTCTCCTAGCGGGAGACGCTACGAGCAGTACTTC	CATSPSGRRYEQYF
.	TRBV4-1	18	TRBD1	TRBJ1-1	TGCGCCAGCAGCCAAGATGCGGGACAGGGGTTTATGAACACTGAAGCTTTCTTT	CASSQDAGQGFMNTEAFF
once	TRBV9	16	TRBD1	TRBJ2-1	TGTGCCAGCAGCGTAGGATGGACAGGGATTTACAATGAGCAGTTCTTC	CASSVGWTGIYNEQFF
few	TRBV28	14	.	TRBJ2-1	TGTGCCAGCAGTTTACCGGGGGTTTACAATGAGCAGTTCTTC	CASSLPGVYNEQFF
.	TRBV4-1	19	.	TRBJ2-5	TGCGCCAGCAGCCAAGATCTTTCCGGGAGAGGGGCCTTCCAAGAGACCCAGTACTTC	CASSQDLSGRGAFQETQYF
.	TRBV6-2/TRBV6-3	15	.	TRBJ2-1	TGTGCCAGCAGTGAGTCGAGGATACATTACAATGAGCAGTTCTTC	CASSESRIHYNEQFF
once	TRBV18	13	TRBD1	TRBJ2-3	TGTGCCAGCTCACCTGGACAGGGGTGGCCGCAGTATTTT	CASSPGQGWPQYF
.	TRBV5-4	15	TRBD2	TRBJ2-3	TGTGCCAGCAGCCCAGCGGGAACGGGCGCAGATACGCAGTATTTT	CASSPAGTGADTQYF
.	TRBV30	16	.	TRBJ1-5	TGTGCCTGGAGTGGAGGGTCGGCTTATAGCAATCAGCCCCAGCATTTT	CAWSGGSAYSNQPQHF
.	TRBV3-1/TRBV3-2	14	.	TRBJ2-7	TGTGCCAGCAGCCCCAGGACAGTAACCTACGAGCAGTACTTC	CASSPRTVTYEQYF
few	TRBV10-3	14	TRBD1	TRBJ1-1	TGTGCCATCAGTGAGCCAAGCGGGACAGGTGAAGCTTTCTTT	CAISEPSGTGEAFF
.	TRBV4-1	19	TRBD1	TRBJ2-2	TGCGCCAGCAGCCAAGGGGCGGACAGGGTAACTCCGAACACCGGGGAGCTGTTTTTT	CASSQGADRVTPNTGELFF
.	TRBV2	16	.	TRBJ1-5	TGTGCCAGCAGTGAAAAATGGGCGCCTTCCAATCAGCCCCAGCATTTT	CASSEKWAPSNQPQHF
.	TRBV6-4	12	.	TRBJ1-1	TGTGCCAGTAGTCCTGAGGACACTGAAGCTTTCTTT	CASSPEDTEAFF
.	TRBV18	16	TRBD2	TRBJ2-1	TGTGCCAGCTCACCCCTACTAGCGGGAGGGCACCATGAGCAGTTCTTC	CASSPLLAGGHHEQFF
.	TRBV3-1/TRBV3-2	12	.	TRBJ1-1	TGTGCCAGCAGCCAATCGCAGACTGAAGCTTTCTTT	CASSQSQTEAFF
.	TRBV24-1	15	.	TRBJ2-3	TGTGCCACCAGTGATTCCAAACAGGGTGCAGATACGCAGTATTTT	CATSDSKQGADTQYF
.	TRBV5-1	11	.	TRBJ2-7	TGCGCCAGCAGCACACATTTCGAGCAGTACTTC	CASSTHFEQYF
.	TRBV3-1/TRBV3-2	13	.	TRBJ1-2	TGTGCCAGCAGCCCAGTACAGGCCTATGGCTACACCTTC	CASSPVQAYGYTF
.	TRBV28	13	.	TRBJ1-5	TGTGCCAGCCGCTGGGCAGACAATCAGCCCCAGCATTTT	CASRWADNQPQHF
.	TRBV18	18	.	TRBJ2-6	TGTGCCAGCTCACCAGCCAGCGGGCTAGTCACTGGGGCCAACGTCCTGACTTTC	CASSPASGLVTGANVLTF
.	TRBV3-1/TRBV3-2	15	TRBD2	TRBJ2-7	TGTGCCAGCAGTCGTACTAGCGGGCTAAGCTACGAGCAGTACTTC	CASSRTSGLSYEQYF
.	TRBV15	17	.	TRBJ2-7	TGTGCCACCAGCAGAGATGGAGGTGGCGGGCTGCCCTACGAGCAGTACTTC	CATSRDGGGGLPYEQYF
.	TRBV11-2	20	.	TRBJ2-1	TGTGCCAGCAGCTTAGAAGAGGTGGACAGCTCACGGACTAGCTACAATGAGCAGTTCTTC	CASSLEEVDSSRTSYNEQFF
.	TRBV24-1	13	.	TRBJ1-1	TGTGCCACCAGTTCCCCGGCGGGCACTGAAGCTTTCTTT	CATSSPAGTEAFF
few	TRBV2	10	.	TRBJ1-1	TGTGCCAGCTCAGGGTTGGGGGCTTTCTTT	CASSGLGAFF
.	TRBV6-5	15	.	TRBJ1-5	TGTGCCACGACCGACAGGAGGAGAGGCAATCAGCCCCAGCATTTT	CATTDRRRGNQPQHF
.	TRBV28	17	TRBD1	TRBJ1-5	TGTGCCACACGACGACAGGGCGCCGTTTATAGCAATCAGCCCCAGCATTTT	CATRRQGAVYSNQPQHF
few	TRBV19	17	.	TRBJ2-6	TGTGCCATCCGATCGGGACTCACAGAATCTGGGGCCAACGTCCTGACTTTC	CAIRSGLTESGANVLTF
.	TRBV9	14	.	TRBJ2-3	TGTGCCAGCAGCGCAGAGGGAACAGGGGATACGCAGTATTTT	CASSAEGTGDTQYF
.	TRBV28	10	.	TRBJ2-3	TGTGCCAGCCGAGGAGATACGCAGTATTTT	CASRGDTQYF
few	TRBV5-6	14	.	TRBJ2-7	TGTGCCAGCAGCTTGAGCCGTCTTTCCTACGAGCAGTACTTC	CASSLSRLSYEQYF
.	TRBV5-1	14	.	TRBJ2-3	TGCGCCAGCAGCTTGTCTAGATACCGCGATACGCAGTATTTT	CASSLSRYRDTQYF
.	TRBV30	12	TRBD2	TRBJ2-7	TGTGCCTGGAATCCGGGAGGTCGCGAGCAGTACTTC	CAWNPGGREQYF
.	TRBV15	16	.	TRBJ2-1	TGTGCCACCAGCAGAGAAGTAGGCGGAACCTACAATGAGCAGTTCTTC	CATSREVGGTYNEQFF
.	TRBV6-6	13	TRBD1	TRBJ1-2	TGTGCCAGCAGCGCTTCCGGGACAGATGGCTACACCTTC	CASSASGTDGYTF
.	TRBV6-2/TRBV6-3	15	.	TRBJ1-1	TGTGCCAGCAGTTACTCGAGGGGGGGATGGACTGAAGCTTTCTTT	CASSYSRGGWTEAFF
.	TRBV30	17	.	TRBJ2-1	TGTGCCTGGAGTGTACTAATAGGAGGGAGCCGGTACAATGAGCAGTTCTTC	CAWSVLIGGSRYNEQFF
.	TRBV24-1	15	.	TRBJ2-2	TGTGCCACCAGTGACAAACGTCGGGACACCGGGGAGCTGTTTTTT	CATSDKRRDTGELFF
.	TRBV27	13	TRBD1	TRBJ2-7	TGTGCCAGCAGTGTGGGACAGACCTACGAGCAGTACTTC	CASSVGQTYEQYF